A selection of T cell receptor beta chains follows, all from one sample in a study of T-cell memory formation after mild COVID-19. TCRdb analysed the 5' RACE reads with MiXCR anew, one entry per CDR3 protein. The repertoire consists of around 310,000 distinct CDR3 sequences, with 15% occurring once and the leading ten covering approximately 20%. The sequencing sample was made of PBMCs or a T cell subset sorted from them (not recorded which). These TCRs come from a man aged 18-30 years who had mild COVID-19 (a few samples of this study predate the infection). Cell type and time point are not known. The CDR3 runs from the conserved cysteine through the conserved F or W. Fields, in order: D gene, clone size, J gene, V gene, CDR3 protein, CDR3 DNA. The D gene is left open where the match is weak. The size field is filled for only some rows; it gives once, few, many or a size class.

>TRBD1|.|TRBJ2-7|TRBV18
CASSDRANLEQYF
TGTGCCAGCTCGGACAGGGCTAATCTCGAGCAGTACTTC
>.|few|TRBJ1-2|TRBV3-1
CASSQGPDGGSGYTF
TGTGCCAGCAGCCAAGGCCCTGACGGAGGGTCTGGCTACACCTTC
>.|.|TRBJ2-5|TRBV4-3
CASSRGLGYQETQYF
TGCGCCAGCAGCCGGGGGCTGGGGTATCAGGAGACCCAGTACTTC
>.|many|TRBJ1-2|TRBV15
CATSRPGRGGYTF
TGTGCCACCAGCAGACCCGGACGGGGAGGCTACACCTTC
>.|many|TRBJ2-5|TRBV4-2
CASSQEGPAGLTQYF
TGTGCCAGCAGCCAAGAGGGCCCGGCGGGGTTGACCCAGTACTTC
>.|few|TRBJ1-1|TRBV5-1
CASSLPEGGLPTEAFF
TGCGCCAGCAGCCTACCGGAGGGGGGGCTTCCAACTGAAGCTTTCTTT
>.|few|TRBJ2-6|TRBV6-5
CASSYSNLGIGSGANVLTF
TGTGCCAGCAGTTACTCGAATCTGGGCATCGGCTCTGGGGCCAACGTCCTGACTTTC
>.|many|TRBJ2-1|TRBV12-3/TRBV12-4
CASSMTGEQGVNEQFF
TGTGCCAGCAGTATGACAGGTGAACAGGGAGTCAATGAGCAGTTCTTC
>.|few|TRBJ2-3|TRBV10-3
CAISGRGDTQYF
TGTGCCATCAGTGGGCGGGGAGATACGCAGTATTTT
>.|.|TRBJ1-2|TRBV29-1
CSGLGLGYGYTF
TGCAGCGGACTTGGGTTAGGGTATGGCTACACCTTC
>.|.|TRBJ2-5|TRBV5-1
CASSLDSRETQYF
TGCGCCAGCAGCTTGGATTCCCGCGAGACCCAGTACTTC
>TRBD1|.|TRBJ2-2|TRBV6-6
CASIRTGVGELFF
TGTGCCAGCATACGGACAGGGGTCGGGGAGCTGTTTTTT
>.|.|TRBJ2-7|TRBV4-1
CASDHRQRAYEQYF
TGCGCCAGCGACCACAGACAGCGGGCCTACGAGCAGTACTTC
>.|few|TRBJ2-5|TRBV7-3
CASSLTGGVETQYF
TGTGCCAGCAGCTTAACAGGAGGGGTGGAGACCCAGTACTTC
>.|.|TRBJ2-5|TRBV5-1
CASSLVNPSETQYF
TGCGCCAGCAGCTTGGTCAACCCTTCGGAGACCCAGTACTTC
>.|.|TRBJ2-2|TRBV12-3/TRBV12-4
CASSLVSGGSTGELFF
TGTGCCAGCAGTTTAGTGTCCGGGGGTTCCACCGGGGAGCTGTTTTTT
>.|many|TRBJ2-1|TRBV11-2
CASSPSGASGNEQFF
TGTGCCAGCAGCCCATCAGGGGCTAGCGGCAATGAGCAGTTCTTC
>.|.|TRBJ1-1|TRBV6-6
CASSYSPDRQRPEAFF
TGTGCCAGCAGTTACTCCCCCGACCGTCAGAGGCCTGAAGCTTTCTTT
>TRBD1|.|TRBJ1-6|TRBV12-3/TRBV12-4
CASTQGANSPLHF
TGTGCCAGCACTCAGGGGGCGAATTCACCCCTCCACTTT
>.|.|TRBJ2-3|TRBV5-1
CASSVETGDTQYF
TGCGCCAGCAGCGTAGAAACAGGCGATACGCAGTATTTT
>.|.|TRBJ2-2|TRBV21-1
CAGADNRVGTGELFF
TGTGCCGGAGCTGATAACAGGGTCGGCACCGGGGAGCTGTTTTTT
>.|few|TRBJ2-5|TRBV20-1
CSARDHQTQYF
TGCAGTGCTAGAGATCACCAGACCCAGTACTTC
>TRBD1|.|TRBJ1-2|TRBV12-3/TRBV12-4
CASIAGTGGGGYTF
TGTGCCAGCATTGCCGGGACAGGGGGCGGTGGCTACACCTTC
>.|many|TRBJ2-1|TRBV28
CASSFAGDGDEQFF
TGTGCCAGCAGTTTTGCTGGGGACGGGGATGAGCAGTTCTTC
>.|few|TRBJ2-1|TRBV12-3/TRBV12-4
CASSLRRDEQFF
TGTGCCAGCAGTTTAAGGCGGGATGAGCAGTTCTTC
>.|few|TRBJ1-1|TRBV12-3/TRBV12-4
CASSLVGPSEAFF
TGTGCCAGCAGTTTAGTGGGACCTTCTGAAGCTTTCTTT
>TRBD1|many|TRBJ2-5|TRBV6-2/TRBV6-3
CASSGTGETQYF
TGTGCCAGCAGCGGGACAGGAGAGACCCAGTACTTC
>TRBD2|.|TRBJ2-1|TRBV12-3/TRBV12-4
CASSSSGGAFGF
TGTGCCAGCAGTAGTAGCGGGGGGGCCTTCGGCTTC
>.|many|TRBJ2-2|TRBV12-3/TRBV12-4
CASGVAHVRELFF
TGTGCCAGCGGAGTAGCCCATGTCCGGGAGCTGTTTTTT
>.|.|TRBJ2-6|TRBV9
CASSAGSGANVLTF
TGTGCCAGCAGCGCCGGCTCTGGGGCCAACGTCCTGACTTTC
>.|few|TRBJ2-3|TRBV11-3
CASSLVSSDTQYF
TGTGCCAGCAGCTTAGTTTCCTCAGATACGCAGTATTTT
>.|.|TRBJ1-5|TRBV18
CASSDGRSQPQHF
TGTGCCAGCTCAGACGGGCGCTCCCAGCCCCAGCATTTT
>.|.|TRBJ1-2|TRBV3-1
CASSQVSGVGNGYTF
TGTGCCAGCAGCCAAGTCTCAGGGGTTGGTAATGGCTACACCTTC
>.|.|TRBJ1-2|TRBV12-3/TRBV12-4
CASNTGPRYGYTF
TGTGCCAGCAACACGGGACCCCGGTATGGCTACACCTTC
>.|.|TRBJ1-1|TRBV7-3
CASSLNVNTEAFF
TGTGCCAGCAGCTTAAATGTGAACACTGAAGCTTTCTTT
>TRBD2|many|TRBJ2-7|TRBV20-1
CSALGRSEQYF
TGCAGTGCCCTCGGGAGGTCCGAGCAGTACTTC
>.|many|TRBJ2-4|TRBV28
CASSFGLAKNIQYF
TGTGCCAGCAGTTTTGGGCTAGCCAAAAACATTCAGTACTTC
>.|many|TRBJ2-1|TRBV6-5
CASSYSGGPVYNEQFF
TGTGCCAGCAGTTACTCGGGGGGGCCGGTCTACAATGAGCAGTTCTTC
>.|few|TRBJ2-5|TRBV4-1
CASSQTHPETQYF
TGCGCCAGCAGCCAGACCCATCCGGAGACCCAGTACTTC
>.|.|TRBJ2-2|TRBV11-2
CASSLDLDTGELFF
TGTGCCAGCAGCTTAGATCTGGACACCGGGGAGCTGTTTTTT
>.|few|TRBJ2-6|TRBV7-9
CASSSIRDSRSGANVLTF
TGTGCCAGCAGCTCGATTCGGGACTCACGCTCTGGGGCCAACGTCCTGACTTTC
>TRBD1|.|TRBJ1-1|TRBV5-4
CASSWDSGGTEAFF
TGTGCCAGCAGCTGGGATTCAGGGGGCACTGAAGCTTTCTTT
>.|.|TRBJ2-1|TRBV6-5
CASFSPTGISEQFF
TGTGCCAGCTTCAGCCCTACAGGGATTAGTGAGCAGTTCTTC
>TRBD1|few|TRBJ1-2|TRBV28
CASTLLTGTGKGYTF
TGTGCCAGCACCCTCCTAACCGGGACAGGGAAAGGCTACACCTTC
>.|.|TRBJ1-5|TRBV5-6
CASSLSGDSNQPQHF
TGTGCCAGCAGCTTGTCAGGGGATAGCAATCAGCCCCAGCATTTT
>.|.|TRBJ2-2|TRBV5-6
CASSTGAGPGELFF
TGTGCCAGCAGCACAGGGGCGGGGCCCGGGGAGCTGTTTTTT